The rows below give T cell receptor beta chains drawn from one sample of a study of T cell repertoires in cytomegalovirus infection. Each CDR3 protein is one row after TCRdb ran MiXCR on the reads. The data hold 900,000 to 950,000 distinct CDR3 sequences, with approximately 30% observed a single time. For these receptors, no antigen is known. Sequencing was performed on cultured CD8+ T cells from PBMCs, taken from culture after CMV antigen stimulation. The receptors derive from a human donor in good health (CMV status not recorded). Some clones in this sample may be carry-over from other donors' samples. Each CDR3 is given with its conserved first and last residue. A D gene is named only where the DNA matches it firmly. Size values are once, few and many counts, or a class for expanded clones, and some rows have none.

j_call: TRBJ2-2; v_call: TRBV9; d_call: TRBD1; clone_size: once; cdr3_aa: CASSSSGTAPPGELFF; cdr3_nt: TGTGCCAGCAGCTCGTCCGGGACAGCTCCACCGGGGGAGCTGTTTTTT
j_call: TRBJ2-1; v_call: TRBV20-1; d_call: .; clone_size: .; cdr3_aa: CSARIRGALYNEQFF; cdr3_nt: TGCAGTGCTAGAATTAGGGGGGCCCTCTACAATGAGCAGTTCTTC
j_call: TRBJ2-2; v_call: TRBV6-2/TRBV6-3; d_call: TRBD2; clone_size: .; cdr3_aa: CVTLGEGLTDTGELFF; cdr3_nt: TGTGTCACCCTCGGGGAGGGTCTGACCGACACCGGGGAGCTGTTTTTT
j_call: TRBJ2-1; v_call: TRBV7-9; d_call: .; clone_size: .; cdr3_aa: CASSLVQDNEQFF; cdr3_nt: TGTGCCAGCAGCTTAGTGCAGGACAATGAGCAGTTCTTC
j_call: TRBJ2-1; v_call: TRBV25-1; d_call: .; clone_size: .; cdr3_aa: CASSEVWQKPYNEQFF; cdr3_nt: TGTGCCAGCAGTGAAGTCTGGCAGAAACCTTACAATGAGCAGTTCTTC
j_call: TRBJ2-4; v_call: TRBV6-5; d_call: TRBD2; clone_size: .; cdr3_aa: CASSYSGGQKNIQYF; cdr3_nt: TGTGCCAGCAGTTACTCGGGAGGGCAGAAAAACATTCAGTACTTC
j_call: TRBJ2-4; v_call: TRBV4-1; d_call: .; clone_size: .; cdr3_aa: CASSSGIPEHIQYF; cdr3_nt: TGCGCCAGCAGCTCGGGAATTCCGGAACACATTCAGTACTTC
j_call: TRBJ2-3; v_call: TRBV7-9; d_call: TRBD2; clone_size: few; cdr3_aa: CASSFSSGGAHTQYF; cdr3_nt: TGTGCCAGCAGCTTCTCTAGCGGGGGGGCTCATACGCAGTATTTT
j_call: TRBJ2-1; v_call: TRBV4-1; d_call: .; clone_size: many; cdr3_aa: CASSQENSYNEQFF; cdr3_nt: TGTGCCAGCAGCCAAGAAAACAGCTACAATGAGCAGTTCTTC
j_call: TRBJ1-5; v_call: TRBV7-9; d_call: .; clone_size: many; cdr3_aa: CASSPDYNQPQHF; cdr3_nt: TGTGCCAGCAGCCCGGATTACAATCAGCCCCAGCATTTT
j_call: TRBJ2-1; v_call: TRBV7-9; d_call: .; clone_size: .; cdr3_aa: CASSTQDLEQFF; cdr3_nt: TGTGCCAGCAGCACGCAGGATCTTGAGCAGTTCTTC
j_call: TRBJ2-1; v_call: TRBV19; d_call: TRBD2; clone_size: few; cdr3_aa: CASTTGLAGTISSYNEQFF; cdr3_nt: TGTGCCAGTACCACCGGGCTAGCGGGGACTATAAGCTCCTACAATGAGCAGTTCTTC
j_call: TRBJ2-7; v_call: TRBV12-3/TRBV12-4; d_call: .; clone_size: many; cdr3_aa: CASSLRPAGTYEQYF; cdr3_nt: TGTGCCAGCAGTCTCCGTCCCGCCGGGACCTACGAGCAGTACTTC
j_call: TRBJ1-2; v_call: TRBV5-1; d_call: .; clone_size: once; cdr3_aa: CAIRLMNYGYTF; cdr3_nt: TGCGCCATTAGACTGATGAACTATGGCTACACCTTC
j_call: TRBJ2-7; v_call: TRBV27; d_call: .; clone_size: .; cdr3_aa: CASSGPFPYEQYF; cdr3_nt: TGTGCCAGCAGTGGACCCTTTCCCTACGAGCAGTACTTC
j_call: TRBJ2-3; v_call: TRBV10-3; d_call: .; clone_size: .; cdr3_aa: CAIRRYGSGSTDTQYF; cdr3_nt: TGTGCCATCAGGAGATACGGGAGTGGGAGCACAGATACGCAGTATTTT
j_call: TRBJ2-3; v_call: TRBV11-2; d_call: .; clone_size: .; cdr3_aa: CASSSRLRGPQGTDTQYF; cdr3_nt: TGTGCCAGCAGCTCGAGGCTGCGGGGGCCTCAGGGGACAGATACGCAGTATTTT
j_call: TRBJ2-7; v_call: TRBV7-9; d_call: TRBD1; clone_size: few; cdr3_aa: CASTSGGHNEQYF; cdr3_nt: TGTGCCAGCACCTCAGGGGGTCACAACGAGCAGTACTTC
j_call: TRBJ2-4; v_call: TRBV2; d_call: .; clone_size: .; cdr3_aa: CASRERLSAKNIQYF; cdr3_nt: TGTGCCAGCAGGGAGAGACTCTCAGCCAAAAACATTCAGTACTTC
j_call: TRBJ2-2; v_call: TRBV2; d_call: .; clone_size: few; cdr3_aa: CASSERKRRGGELFF; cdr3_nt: TGTGCCAGCAGTGAGAGGAAGCGGCGCGGCGGGGAGCTGTTTTTT
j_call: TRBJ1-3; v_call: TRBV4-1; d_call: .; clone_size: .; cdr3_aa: CASSLWSQGSGNTIYF; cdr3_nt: TGCGCCAGCAGCCTTTGGAGTCAGGGCTCTGGAAACACCATATATTTT
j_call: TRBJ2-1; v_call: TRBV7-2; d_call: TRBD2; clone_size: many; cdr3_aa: CASSLGIAGSYNEQFF; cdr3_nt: TGTGCCAGCAGCTTAGGGATAGCGGGGTCCTACAATGAGCAGTTCTTC
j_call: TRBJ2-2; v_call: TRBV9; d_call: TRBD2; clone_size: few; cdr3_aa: CASSSLLGGKSGNTGELFF; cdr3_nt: TGTGCCAGCAGTTCTCTACTGGGAGGGAAAAGTGGGAACACCGGGGAGCTGTTTTTT
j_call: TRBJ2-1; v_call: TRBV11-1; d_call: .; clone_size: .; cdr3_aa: CASSLPNGILYNEQFF; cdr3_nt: TGTGCCAGCAGCTTGCCGAATGGGATACTCTACAATGAGCAGTTCTTC
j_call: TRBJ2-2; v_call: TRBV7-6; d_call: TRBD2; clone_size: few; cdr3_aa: CASSSPGGGGELFF; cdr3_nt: TGTGCCAGCAGCTCCCCGGGGGGTGGCGGGGAGCTGTTTTTT